This is a list of T cell receptor beta chains from one sample in a study of blood T cell repertoires in COVID-19. Data came from immunoSEQ multiplex PCR; TCRdb stores just in-frame clones and leaves some out. The sample has under 150,000 clones, 80% to 85% seen once. The sequenced sample was peripheral blood. The origin of the receptors is a woman in her sixties or seventies with acute or convalescent COVID-19. The CDR3 runs from the conserved cysteine through the conserved F or W. D genes are given only for firm matches. Expanded clones get a size class; other rows say once, few or many, or leave the size out.

clone_size: .; d_call: .; v_call: TRBV6-4; j_call: TRBJ2-5; cdr3_aa: CASSPLIRGETQYF; cdr3_nt: TGTGCCAGCAGTCCTCTGATCCGCGGAGAGACCCAGTACTTC
clone_size: .; d_call: .; v_call: TRBV4-1; j_call: TRBJ2-5; cdr3_aa: CASSQDIGDLAQYF; cdr3_nt: TGCGCCAGCAGCCAAGATATTGGAGACTTGGCCCAGTACTTC
clone_size: once; d_call: .; v_call: TRBV5-4; j_call: TRBJ1-2; cdr3_aa: CASRVTENYGYTF; cdr3_nt: TGTGCCAGCAGGGTGACGGAGAACTATGGCTACACCTTC
clone_size: .; d_call: TRBD2; v_call: TRBV5-4; j_call: TRBJ2-3; cdr3_aa: CASSLGTSGSIADTQYF; cdr3_nt: TGTGCCAGCAGTTTAGGGACTAGCGGGAGTATCGCAGATACGCAGTATTTT
clone_size: .; d_call: TRBD1; v_call: TRBV19; j_call: TRBJ1-5; cdr3_aa: CASSTTGGYQPQHF; cdr3_nt: TGTGCCAGTAGTACAACAGGGGGCTATCAGCCCCAGCATTTT
clone_size: .; d_call: .; v_call: TRBV5-1; j_call: TRBJ1-5; cdr3_aa: CASSLTGLGNQPQHF; cdr3_nt: TGCGCCAGCAGCTTAACAGGGTTGGGGAATCAGCCCCAGCATTTT
clone_size: few; d_call: TRBD1; v_call: TRBV24-1; j_call: TRBJ2-3; cdr3_aa: CATSLDRASTDTQYF; cdr3_nt: TGTGCCACCAGCCTAGACAGGGCTAGCACAGATACGCAGTATTTT
clone_size: .; d_call: TRBD1; v_call: TRBV18; j_call: TRBJ1-5; cdr3_aa: CASSLTGADQPQHF; cdr3_nt: TGTGCCAGCTCACTGACAGGGGCGGATCAGCCCCAGCATTTT
clone_size: .; d_call: TRBD2; v_call: TRBV7-2; j_call: TRBJ2-3; cdr3_aa: CASSLGPSGGTDTQYF; cdr3_nt: TGTGCCAGCAGCCTAGGGCCTAGCGGGGGCACAGATACGCAGTATTTT
clone_size: .; d_call: TRBD2; v_call: TRBV18; j_call: TRBJ2-1; cdr3_aa: CASSPRGDYYNEQFF; cdr3_nt: TGTGCCAGCTCACCCCGAGGGGACTATTACAATGAGCAGTTCTTC
clone_size: .; d_call: TRBD2; v_call: TRBV10-3; j_call: TRBJ2-1; cdr3_aa: CATLGGAGITYNEQFF; cdr3_nt: TGTGCCACCTTGGGAGGGGCGGGAATAACCTACAATGAGCAGTTCTTC
clone_size: once; d_call: .; v_call: TRBV30; j_call: TRBJ2-1; cdr3_aa: CAWSTGLVSYNEQFF; cdr3_nt: TGTGCCTGGAGTACAGGGTTAGTGTCCTACAATGAGCAGTTCTTC
clone_size: .; d_call: .; v_call: TRBV28; j_call: TRBJ1-2; cdr3_aa: CASSPLRAYGYTF; cdr3_nt: TGTGCCAGCAGTCCCTTGAGGGCCTATGGCTACACCTTC
clone_size: .; d_call: TRBD1; v_call: TRBV2; j_call: TRBJ1-5; cdr3_aa: CASGGSRGGRNQPQHF; cdr3_nt: TGTGCCAGTGGTGGGTCGAGAGGGGGCCGCAATCAGCCCCAGCATTTT
clone_size: .; d_call: TRBD2; v_call: TRBV19; j_call: TRBJ2-1; cdr3_aa: CASSIVSGLAGGSYNEQFF; cdr3_nt: TGTGCCAGTAGTATAGTATCCGGACTAGCGGGGGGTTCCTACAATGAGCAGTTCTTC
clone_size: .; d_call: .; v_call: TRBV28; j_call: TRBJ1-2; cdr3_aa: CASRETVYGYTF; cdr3_nt: TGTGCCAGCAGGGAGACGGTCTATGGCTACACCTTC
clone_size: .; d_call: .; v_call: TRBV10-3; j_call: TRBJ2-1; cdr3_aa: CATAPSVHEQFF; cdr3_nt: TGTGCCACCGCCCCTAGTGTTCATGAGCAGTTCTTC
clone_size: .; d_call: TRBD2; v_call: TRBV29-1; j_call: TRBJ2-5; cdr3_aa: CSECKFFSGTRETQYF; cdr3_nt: TGCAGCGAATGTAAATTTTTTAGCGGGACCAGGGAGACCCAGTACTTC
clone_size: .; d_call: TRBD2; v_call: TRBV12-3/TRBV12-4; j_call: TRBJ2-7; cdr3_aa: CASSYAGGYEQYF; cdr3_nt: TGTGCCAGCAGTTACGCGGGGGGGTACGAGCAGTACTTC
clone_size: .; d_call: .; v_call: TRBV7-6; j_call: TRBJ1-1; cdr3_aa: CASSLSTGNTEAFF; cdr3_nt: TGTGCCAGCAGCTTATCGACAGGAAACACTGAAGCTTTCTTT
clone_size: .; d_call: TRBD2; v_call: TRBV7-2; j_call: TRBJ2-7; cdr3_aa: CASSLALVAGALAEQYF; cdr3_nt: TGTGCCAGCAGCTTAGCGCTAGTAGCGGGAGCCCTCGCCGAGCAGTACTTC
clone_size: .; d_call: .; v_call: TRBV3-1/TRBV3-2; j_call: TRBJ2-2; cdr3_aa: CASSQDEVYTNTGELFF; cdr3_nt: TGTGCCAGCAGCCAAGATGAGGTTTATACGAACACCGGGGAGCTGTTTTTT
clone_size: .; d_call: TRBD1; v_call: TRBV28; j_call: TRBJ2-3; cdr3_aa: CASRLPGQGFTDTQYF; cdr3_nt: TGTGCCAGCAGACTGCCGGGACAGGGCTTCACAGATACGCAGTATTTT